A single sample gave rise to the 4 T cell receptor beta chains below, sequenced in a study of blood T cell repertoires in COVID-19. The data were produced by immunoSEQ multiplex PCR, yet TCRdb's version contains in-frame clones alone and is incomplete. The sample holds approximately 240,000 clones, around 84% seen once. The material sequenced was peripheral blood. These receptors came from a woman aged 55-75 years who had recovered from COVID-19.

The V and J genes are TRBV5-6 and TRBJ1-3; D is uncertain. CDR1 is SGHDT, CDR2 YYEEEE, per germline. Trimming stripped 5 bases from V and 2 bases from J, with 8 bases between. CDR3 length: 13 residues. The CDR3 spells CASRAEPGNTIYF. The CDR3 bases are TGTGCCAGCAGAGCTGAGCCTGGAAACACCATATATTTT.

V and J are TRBV7-9 and TRBJ1-5; 9 bases match TRBD1. V was pared by 5 bases and J by 0 bases, with 14 bases of the junction left unmatched. This CDR3 is built from 19 residues. From germline, CDR1 is SEHNR and CDR2 FQNEAQ (reference sequence). CDR3 amino acids: CASSPGWTGAVDSNQPQHF. The CDR3 DNA is TGTGCCAGCAGCCCGGGGTGGACAGGGGCCGTTGATAGCAATCAGCCCCAGCATTTT.

This chain uses TRBV3-1 (or the pseudogene TRBV3-2) with TRBJ1-2, with unresolved D. Per germline, CDR1 LGHDT and CDR2 YNNKEL (reference sequence). This CDR3 spans 14 amino acids. V was clipped by 4 bases and J by 7 bases, with 16 bases between them. CDR3 region: CASSPSGSAGGYTF. The CDR3 DNA is TGTGCCAGCAGCCCGAGCGGGAGCGCTGGTGGCTACACCTTC.

The chain links TRBV12-5 to TRBJ1-2; 8 positions agree with TRBD1. Germline V gene lookup returns CDR1 LGHNT and CDR2 FRNRAP. V was clipped by 1 base and J by 6 bases; unmatched bases: 4. The CDR3 is made up of 14 amino acids. The CDR3 here is CASGLATGADGYTF. For the CDR3, the DNA is TGTGCTAGTGGTTTGGCGACAGGGGCGGATGGCTACACCTTC.